These T cell receptor beta chains were read from a single sample in a study of blood T cells in healthy people across ages. MiXCR, run by TCRdb on the 5' RACE reads, gives a single entry per CDR3 protein. This sample carries 450,000 to 700,000 distinct CDR3 sequences, 27% of them seen once, and the ten largest clones take roughly 18%. Sample: blood. The receptors stem from a woman between 65 and 79 years old in good health. CDR3s include the opening cysteine and the closing phenylalanine or tryptophan. The order of the fields is J gene, clone size, D gene, V gene, CDR3 protein, CDR3 DNA. The D gene is left open where the match is weak. Clone size is shown for a subset of rows, as once, few, many or a class of expanded clone.

J: TRBJ2-5; size: NA; D: NA; V: TRBV4-2; CDR3: CASSQVSRGAGETQYF; DNA: TGTGCCAGCAGCCAAGTGTCTCGCGGGGCGGGAGAGACCCAGTACTTC
J: TRBJ1-2; size: few; D: NA; V: TRBV14; CDR3: CASSQGRRVGYGYTF; DNA: TGTGCCAGCAGCCAAGGACGAAGAGTTGGATATGGCTACACCTTC
J: TRBJ2-3; size: few; D: NA; V: TRBV2; CDR3: CASSESPTDTQYF; DNA: TGTGCCAGCAGTGAATCCCCCACAGATACGCAGTATTTT
J: TRBJ2-6; size: few; D: TRBD1; V: TRBV5-1; CDR3: CASSPGTESYGANVLTF; DNA: TGCGCCAGCAGCCCGGGGACAGAGTCCTATGGGGCCAACGTCCTGACTTTC
J: TRBJ2-5; size: once; D: NA; V: TRBV7-2; CDR3: CASSLQGKGQETQYF; DNA: TGTGCCAGCAGCCTACAGGGAAAAGGCCAAGAGACCCAGTACTTC
J: TRBJ2-3; size: NA; D: TRBD2; V: TRBV11-2; CDR3: CASSSGTSGGFGTDTQYF; DNA: TGTGCCAGCAGCTCAGGGACTAGCGGGGGGTTTGGCACAGATACGCAGTATTTT
J: TRBJ1-4; size: NA; D: NA; V: TRBV20-1; CDR3: CSAREGASNEKLFF; DNA: TGCAGTGCTAGAGAGGGAGCATCTAATGAAAAACTGTTTTTT
J: TRBJ2-4; size: NA; D: NA; V: TRBV9; CDR3: CASSESADKNIQYF; DNA: TGTGCCAGCAGCGAATCGGCGGACAAAAACATTCAGTACTTC
J: TRBJ1-4; size: NA; D: TRBD1; V: TRBV7-9; CDR3: CASSSLTGRGEKLFF; DNA: TGTGCCAGCAGCTCCCTGACAGGGAGAGGTGAAAAACTGTTTTTT
J: TRBJ2-1; size: few; D: TRBD2; V: TRBV20-1; CDR3: CRAWGGNEQFF; DNA: TGCAGGGCATGGGGGGGCAATGAGCAGTTCTTC
J: TRBJ1-1; size: once; D: TRBD1; V: TRBV20-1; CDR3: CSASVSDRGLTEAFF; DNA: TGCAGTGCTAGTGTTTCAGACAGGGGGCTGACTGAAGCTTTCTTT
J: TRBJ2-7; size: NA; D: NA; V: TRBV11-2; CDR3: CASSRFALEQYF; DNA: TGTGCCAGCAGCCGTTTTGCACTCGAGCAGTACTTC
J: TRBJ2-7; size: few; D: NA; V: TRBV27; CDR3: CASKGYSYEQYF; DNA: TGTGCCAGCAAAGGGTATTCCTACGAGCAGTACTTC
J: TRBJ2-7; size: NA; D: NA; V: TRBV7-2; CDR3: CASSLAGLWVEQYF; DNA: TGTGCCAGCAGCTTAGCAGGCCTGTGGGTCGAGCAGTACTTC
J: TRBJ2-5; size: many; D: TRBD1; V: TRBV7-3; CDR3: CASSLSGGQETQYF; DNA: TGTGCCAGCAGCTTGTCAGGGGGCCAAGAGACCCAGTACTTC
J: TRBJ1-1; size: NA; D: TRBD1; V: TRBV10-2; CDR3: CASSGQGALITEAFF; DNA: TGCGCCAGCAGTGGGCAGGGGGCCTTGATCACTGAAGCTTTCTTT
J: TRBJ1-2; size: NA; D: NA; V: TRBV12-3/TRBV12-4; CDR3: CASSLVGGYGYTF; DNA: TGTGCCAGCAGTTTAGTAGGAGGATATGGCTACACCTTC
J: TRBJ2-2; size: NA; D: TRBD2; V: TRBV7-6; CDR3: CASSSEVPPSGRDSGELFF; DNA: TGTGCCAGCAGCTCCGAAGTCCCGCCCAGCGGGAGAGATAGCGGGGAGCTGTTTTTT
J: TRBJ2-1; size: few; D: NA; V: TRBV10-3; CDR3: CAISSSREFF; DNA: TGTGCCATCAGCTCCAGCCGGGAGTTCTTC
J: TRBJ2-7; size: few; D: NA; V: TRBV6-2/TRBV6-3; CDR3: CASSYAVVTLSDYEQYF; DNA: TGTGCCAGCAGTTATGCGGTTGTAACCTTAAGCGACTACGAGCAGTACTTC
J: TRBJ2-7; size: few; D: NA; V: TRBV3-1; CDR3: CASSHTEPYEQYF; DNA: TGTGCCAGCAGCCATACAGAGCCCTACGAGCAGTACTTC
J: TRBJ2-5; size: NA; D: NA; V: TRBV5-1; CDR3: CASSSDRIETQYF; DNA: TGCGCCAGCAGCTCAGACAGAATAGAGACCCAGTACTTC
J: TRBJ2-5; size: few; D: TRBD2; V: TRBV12-3/TRBV12-4; CDR3: CASRGLAGDQETQYF; DNA: TGTGCCAGCAGGGGACTAGCGGGGGACCAAGAGACCCAGTACTTC
J: TRBJ1-5; size: NA; D: TRBD1; V: TRBV6-2/TRBV6-3; CDR3: CASTSGDRDNQPQHF; DNA: TGTGCCAGCACCTCCGGGGACAGGGACAATCAGCCCCAGCATTTT
J: TRBJ2-1; size: few; D: NA; V: TRBV6-2/TRBV6-3; CDR3: CASSEAASYNEQFF; DNA: TGTGCCAGCTCTGAAGCGGCGTCCTACAATGAGCAGTTCTTC
J: TRBJ2-6; size: few; D: TRBD1; V: TRBV6-5; CDR3: CASSSWGTGNVLTF; DNA: TGTGCCAGCAGCTCCTGGGGGACAGGGAACGTCCTGACTTTC
J: TRBJ1-1; size: NA; D: NA; V: TRBV12-3/TRBV12-4; CDR3: CASSWGRGSTEAFF; DNA: TGTGCCAGCAGTTGGGGCAGGGGTTCGACTGAAGCTTTCTTT
J: TRBJ2-5; size: once; D: TRBD2; V: TRBV2; CDR3: CASSIGGGTSWAQYF; DNA: TGTGCCAGCAGTATTGGCGGGGGGACCTCGTGGGCCCAGTACTTC
J: TRBJ2-6; size: few; D: TRBD1; V: TRBV9; CDR3: CASSVGLKGAAGANVLTF; DNA: TGTGCCAGCAGCGTAGGTCTTAAGGGGGCTGCTGGGGCCAACGTCCTGACTTTC
J: TRBJ2-3; size: NA; D: TRBD2; V: TRBV4-2; CDR3: CASSPKLAGGEVSTDTQYF; DNA: TGTGCCAGCAGCCCCAAACTAGCGGGGGGGGAAGTTAGCACAGATACGCAGTATTTT
J: TRBJ2-1; size: NA; D: NA; V: TRBV5-1; CDR3: CASSLAGSRGEQFF; DNA: TGCGCCAGCAGCTTGGCTGGTAGCCGCGGTGAGCAGTTCTTC
J: TRBJ1-1; size: NA; D: NA; V: TRBV5-1; CDR3: CASSEGPGATEAFF; DNA: TGCGCCAGCAGCGAGGGGCCCGGGGCCACTGAAGCTTTCTTT
J: TRBJ1-6; size: few; D: NA; V: TRBV5-1; CDR3: CASSSKQGSYNSPLHF; DNA: TGCGCCAGCAGCTCGAAACAGGGTTCCTATAATTCACCCCTCCACTTT
J: TRBJ2-3; size: NA; D: TRBD2; V: TRBV5-1; CDR3: CASSLGLAGGGTDTQYF; DNA: TGCGCCAGCAGCTTGGGACTAGCGGGGGGCGGGACAGATACGCAGTATTTT
J: TRBJ2-4; size: few; D: NA; V: TRBV10-3; CDR3: CAISEGAGGIQYF; DNA: TGTGCCATCAGTGAAGGGGCTGGGGGCATTCAGTACTTC
J: TRBJ2-7; size: NA; D: TRBD1; V: TRBV6-5; CDR3: CASSSHPGTGEFYEQYF; DNA: TGTGCCAGCAGTTCCCATCCCGGGACAGGTGAATTTTACGAGCAGTACTTC
J: TRBJ2-5; size: few; D: TRBD2; V: TRBV29-1; CDR3: CSVGGGDETQYF; DNA: TGCAGCGTTGGGGGGGGGGATGAGACCCAGTACTTC
J: TRBJ2-7; size: few; D: NA; V: TRBV12-3/TRBV12-4; CDR3: CASSAPGGGLRVGQYF; DNA: TGTGCCAGCAGTGCCCCCGGGGGAGGTCTACGAGTAGGGCAGTACTTC
J: TRBJ1-4; size: NA; D: NA; V: TRBV6-1; CDR3: CASSVQQALTNEKLFF; DNA: TGTGCCAGCAGTGTACAACAGGCGTTAACTAATGAAAAACTGTTTTTT
J: TRBJ2-3; size: few; D: NA; V: TRBV5-1; CDR3: CASSSISSGDTQYF; DNA: TGCGCCAGCAGCAGCATCAGCAGTGGAGATACGCAGTATTTT
J: TRBJ1-1; size: NA; D: NA; V: TRBV6-6; CDR3: CASRDNREGTEAFF; DNA: TGTGCCAGCAGAGACAACAGGGAGGGGACTGAAGCTTTCTTT
J: TRBJ2-5; size: few; D: TRBD1; V: TRBV2; CDR3: CASTPTGDGAQYF; DNA: TGTGCCAGCACCCCGACAGGGGATGGGGCCCAGTACTTC
J: TRBJ1-2; size: NA; D: NA; V: TRBV6-5; CDR3: CASNKGGADPYGYTF; DNA: TGTGCCAGCAATAAGGGGGGCGCAGACCCCTATGGCTACACCTTC
J: TRBJ1-5; size: NA; D: NA; V: TRBV5-1; CDR3: CASSSGQGDNQPQHF; DNA: TGCGCCAGCAGCTCGGGACAAGGCGACAATCAGCCCCAGCATTTT
J: TRBJ2-7; size: NA; D: NA; V: TRBV7-3; CDR3: CASSLTPGYEQYF; DNA: TGTGCCAGCAGCTTAACGCCGGGCTACGAGCAGTACTTC
J: TRBJ2-7; size: NA; D: NA; V: TRBV7-2; CDR3: CASSTPGTHYEQYF; DNA: TGTGCCAGCAGCACGCCCGGGACTCACTACGAGCAGTACTTC
J: TRBJ2-3; size: NA; D: NA; V: TRBV7-3; CDR3: CASSLKGRGDYTDTQYF; DNA: TGTGCCAGCAGCTTAAAGGGACGAGGGGATTACACAGATACGCAGTATTTT
J: TRBJ1-4; size: NA; D: NA; V: TRBV6-5; CDR3: CASTWTATNEKLFF; DNA: TGTGCCAGCACTTGGACAGCAACTAATGAAAAACTGTTTTTT
J: TRBJ2-5; size: few; D: NA; V: TRBV25-1; CDR3: CASSEIGGSETQYF; DNA: TGTGCCAGCAGTGAAATCGGGGGTTCAGAGACCCAGTACTTC
J: TRBJ1-5; size: NA; D: NA; V: TRBV18; CDR3: CASSPRETGRSQPQHF; DNA: TGTGCCAGCTCACCACGAGAAACAGGGAGAAGTCAGCCCCAGCATTTT